Below, one T cell receptor beta chain is given with its context. Using immunoSEQ multiplex PCR, the repertoire was profiled, and TCRdb retains in-frame clones only, with some absent. This table holds approximately 26,000 clones, around 90% found once. The sample belongs to a study of blood T cell repertoires in COVID-19. Study information: Sample material is recorded as cDNA or gDNA derived from T cells, B-cell-depleted T cells, or PBMCs.

V lost 5 bases to trimming and J lost 1 base, with 11 bases between them. CDR1 and CDR2 (germline): SGHVS, FQNEAQ. This CDR3 comprises 14 residues. The genes are TRBV7-8 and TRBJ1-1; D gene unclear. The receptor's source is a human donor in a cohort sampled during active COVID-19. The sample consisted of peripheral blood. The CDR3: CASSLEEGNTEAFF. In DNA, the CDR3 is TGTGCCAGCAGCCTAGAAGAGGGGAACACTGAAGCTTTCTTT.